The T cell receptor beta chain described here comes from a study of blood T cell repertoires in COVID-19 (dated by TCRdb to between 2020 and 2021). With regard to the full study: The collaborator samples originated in the United States, Italy and Spain and spanned the acute and convalescent phases of COVID-19. The prospective study material was composed of cDNA or gDNA derived from T cells, B-cell-depleted T cells, or PBMCs. Subjects who had been exposed to COVID-19, were actively infected with it, or had recovered from it provided the deeply sampled blood TCRbeta repertoires that made up the dataset. The repertoires were released in a freely available public database meant as a resource for research on the immune response to SARS-CoV-2. Samples came from the ongoing ImmuneRACE study (first 160 participants) plus 1,254 subjects from 6 global collaborators. Sample metadata almost always included a de-identified subject ID, COVID-19 status, age in years and sex. Where available, HLA class I and class II types were taken from metadata supplied by the sample provider and were not determined by assay-based typing. The research as a whole found: How much clinical and demographic metadata was included differed by source and by participant, and the metadata was provided uncurated.

Whole blood was collected in K2EDTA tubes by collaborating institutions according to the institutions' own protocols. Collaborator samples were shipped for TCRbeta analysis as frozen whole blood, isolated PBMCs, or DNA extracted from either sample type. Points on this clone: Its antigen target is currently unknown. Qualities for individual bases were not recorded, and no much larger clone is one base off.

The germline V gene (reference sequence) sets CDR1 to MNHNY and CDR2 to SVGAGI. The CDR3 starts with the cysteine, ends with the phenylalanine, and has 14 residues. Of all the DNA, just the CDR3 is kept, 42 bases in frame from base 1. The germline ends are 13 bases apart after V is trimmed by 6 bases and J by 1 base. The immunoSEQ Assay, a bias-controlled multiplex PCR, was used to amplify TCRbeta CDR3 regions from genomic DNA. As for the original processing: The number of nucleated cells in each sample was estimated by amplification of reference gene primers within the assay. Sequence reads were collapsed and filtered to measure the absolute abundance of every unique TCRbeta CDR3 rearrangement. For each sample, productive Simpson clonality was calculated as the square root of Simpson's diversity index over productive rearrangements. The clones in this table, taken by TCRdb from immuneACCESS, are in-frame only. Not every clone is retained; where verified, under half of the shortfall comes from an unresolved V gene, and the cause of the rest is unknown. V and J calls and clone size are copied from that table; D and trimming were computed from the DNA. The sample table records about 70,000 clones; roughly 86% of these occur just once. Around 12% of the sample is held by the ten biggest clonotypes.

This receptor was obtained from an older woman with acute or convalescent COVID-19. The chain couples TRBV6-6 to TRBJ2-7; 5 matching bases give a weak D call of TRBD2. Sample: peripheral blood. The CDR3 sequence is CASSSLATSYEQYF. The nucleotides are TGTGCCAGCAGCTCCTTAGCGACATCCTACGAGCAGTACTTC.